This record looks at one T cell receptor beta chain sequence and its context. The antigen is undetermined. V was pared by 6 bases and J by 3 bases, with 18 bases between. The germline V gene encodes CDR1 SGDLS and CDR2 YYNGEE. This CDR3 has 15 residues. These data are taken from a study of shared clonotypes between healthy human individuals. General study findings and limits: It was anticipated that sequencing depth would influence how many clonotypes donors shared.

This was a deep-level run. It was 150 to 250 ng DNA, about 30,000 T cell genomes, that sorted-subset replicate PCRs used. In the original processing: Quality scores were absent from the junction-only immunoSEQ sequences, so filtering differed. Some clones are missing from TCRdb's copy, which holds only in-frame ones; the method was immunoSEQ multiplex PCR. V and J calls plus clone size are reproduced from that table; the DNA served to infer D and trimming. This sample has 850,000 to 1,100,000 clones; approximately 80% occur once, and the top ten carry 0.89%. The receptor's source is a young man in good health. Some clones in this sample may be carry-over from other donors' samples. The sequencing input was memory CD4+ T cells from PBMCs. Subset reported: CD45RA-negative fraction. The J gene is TRBJ1-2, the V gene TRBV9; no firm D call. CDR3 sequence reads: CASTALGARDYGYTF. CDR3 DNA: TGTGCCAGCACCGCATTGGGCGCGAGGGACTATGGCTACACCTTC.